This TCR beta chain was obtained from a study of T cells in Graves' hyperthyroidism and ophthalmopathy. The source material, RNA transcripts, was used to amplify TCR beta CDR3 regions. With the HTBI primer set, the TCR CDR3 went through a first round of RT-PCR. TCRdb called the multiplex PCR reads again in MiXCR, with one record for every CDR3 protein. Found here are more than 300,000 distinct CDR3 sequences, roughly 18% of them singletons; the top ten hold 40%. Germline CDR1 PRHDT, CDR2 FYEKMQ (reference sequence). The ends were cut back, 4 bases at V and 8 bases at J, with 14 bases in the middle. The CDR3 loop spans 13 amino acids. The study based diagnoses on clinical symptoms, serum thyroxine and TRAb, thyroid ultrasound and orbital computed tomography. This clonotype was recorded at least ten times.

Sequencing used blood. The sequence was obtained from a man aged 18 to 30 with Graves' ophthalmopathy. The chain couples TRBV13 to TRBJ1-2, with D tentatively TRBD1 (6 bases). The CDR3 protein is CASSWISGVGYTF. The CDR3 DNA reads TGTGCCAGCAGCTGGATCTCAGGGGTCGGCTACACCTTC.